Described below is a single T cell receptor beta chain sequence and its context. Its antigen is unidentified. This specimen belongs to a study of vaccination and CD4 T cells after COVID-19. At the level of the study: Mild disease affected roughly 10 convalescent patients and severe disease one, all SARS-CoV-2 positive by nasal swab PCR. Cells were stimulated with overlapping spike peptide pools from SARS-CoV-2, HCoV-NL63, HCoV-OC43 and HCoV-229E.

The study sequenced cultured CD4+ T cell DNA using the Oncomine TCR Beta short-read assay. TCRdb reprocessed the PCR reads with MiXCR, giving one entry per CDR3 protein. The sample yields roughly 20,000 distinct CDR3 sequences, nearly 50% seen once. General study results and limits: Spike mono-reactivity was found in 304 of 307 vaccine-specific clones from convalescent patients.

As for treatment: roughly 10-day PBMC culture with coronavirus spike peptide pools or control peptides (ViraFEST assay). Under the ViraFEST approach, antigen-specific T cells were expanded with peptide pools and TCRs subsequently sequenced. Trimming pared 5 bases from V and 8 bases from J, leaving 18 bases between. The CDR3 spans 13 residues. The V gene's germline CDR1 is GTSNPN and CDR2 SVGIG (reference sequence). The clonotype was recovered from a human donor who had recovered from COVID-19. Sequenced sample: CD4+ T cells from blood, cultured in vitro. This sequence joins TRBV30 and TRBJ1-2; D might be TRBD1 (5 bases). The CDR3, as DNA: TGTGCCTGGTTCCGGGACCGACCTATGGGCTACACCTTC. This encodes CAWFRDRPMGYTF.